This is a list of T cell receptor beta chains from one sample in a study of blood T cell repertoires in COVID-19. Clones were sequenced by immunoSEQ multiplex PCR, and TCRdb holds only the in-frame ones, with some missing. The repertoire holds tens of thousands of clones, with roughly 87% as singletons. Specimen: peripheral blood. The source of these receptors is a woman aged 80 or older with acute or convalescent COVID-19. CDR3s include the opening cysteine and the closing phenylalanine or tryptophan. The D gene is left open where the match is weak. Clone size is not always given. Where it is, it says once, few, many or a class for expanded clones.

>NA|NA|TRBJ2-1|TRBV4-1
TGCGCCAGCAGCCTCCTTCCGGGACTAGGGGGCGATGAGCAGTTCTTC
CASSLLPGLGGDEQFF
>NA|NA|TRBJ2-5|TRBV29-1
TGCAGCGTTGTTCGGCAGGGGGAGACCCAGTACTTC
CSVVRQGETQYF
>TRBD2|once|TRBJ2-3|TRBV3-1/TRBV3-2
TGTGCCAGCAGCCAAAGGGCCCTAGCGGGAGAAAGTCGGGTGTATACGCAGTATTTT
CASSQRALAGESRVYTQYF
>TRBD1|NA|TRBJ2-7|TRBV7-3
TGTGCCAGCAGCCAGGGACAGGGAGTAGTCTACGAGCAGTACTTC
CASSQGQGVVYEQYF
>NA|NA|TRBJ2-5|TRBV10-2
TGCGCCAGCAGTGGGCAGGGTTGGGAGACCCAGTACTTC
CASSGQGWETQYF
>NA|NA|TRBJ1-1|TRBV7-8
TGTGCCAGCAGCTTAGCGCGGGGTTTGAACACTGAAGCTTTCTTT
CASSLARGLNTEAFF
>NA|NA|TRBJ2-1|TRBV7-9
TGTGCCAGCAGCTTAGTTGCAGTTTCCTACAATGAGCAGTTCTTC
CASSLVAVSYNEQFF
>NA|few|TRBJ1-4|TRBV12-3/TRBV12-4
TGTGCCAGCAGTTTAAACGGTGAAAAACTGTTTTTT
CASSLNGEKLFF
>NA|NA|TRBJ2-7|TRBV6-5
TGTGCCAGCAGTTACGCCCCCGTCGGGTTCGAGCAGTACTTC
CASSYAPVGFEQYF
>TRBD2|NA|TRBJ2-7|TRBV10-3
TGTGCCATCAGTGATGGGGCGGGAGGTTACGAGCAGTACTTC
CAISDGAGGYEQYF
>TRBD2|few|TRBJ2-3|TRBV15
TGTGCCACCAGCAGAGCCCCGGGACTAGCGGGAGATGAATTTGGGGCCACAGATACGCAGTATTTT
CATSRAPGLAGDEFGATDTQYF
>TRBD1|NA|TRBJ2-7|TRBV11-2
TGTGCCAGCAGCTTATGGGACAGCAACTACGAGCAGTACTTC
CASSLWDSNYEQYF
>TRBD2|NA|TRBJ2-3|TRBV7-2
TGTGCCAGCAGCCCACCGGGACTAGCACCGTATTTT
CASSPPGLAPYF
>TRBD2|NA|TRBJ2-7|TRBV5-1
TGCGCCAGCACACCGGGACTAGCGGGAGACGAGCAGTACTTC
CASTPGLAGDEQYF
>NA|NA|TRBJ1-1|TRBV5-8
TGTGCCAGCAGCTTGACAGGGATGAACACTGAAGCTTTCTTT
CASSLTGMNTEAFF
>TRBD1|NA|TRBJ1-4|TRBV18
TGTGCCAGCTCTCAATACAGGGGGAGTACTGAAAAACTGTTTTTT
CASSQYRGSTEKLFF
>TRBD2|NA|TRBJ2-1|TRBV7-3
TGTGCCAGCAGCTTACACCCGGGACTAGGGAACAATGAGCAGTTCTTC
CASSLHPGLGNNEQFF
>TRBD2|NA|TRBJ2-1|TRBV11-2
TGTGCCAGCAGCTTAGTATGGGTTAGCGGGAGATATGAGCAGTTCTTC
CASSLVWVSGRYEQFF
>TRBD1|NA|TRBJ2-7|TRBV6-6
TGTGCCAGCAGTCCCGGGACAGGGAACGAGCAGTACTTC
CASSPGTGNEQYF